The 21 T cell receptor beta chains listed next were all sequenced from one sample in a study of siplizumab effects on memory and regulatory T cells. The assay was immunoSEQ multiplex PCR, and TCRdb's table has in-frame clones only and misses some. Of 80,000 to 130,000 clones listed, about 91% are singletons. Sequenced input: Tregs sorted from blood. These receptors were collected from a human donor in good health.

This chain connects TRBV7-3 to TRBJ2-2, with D perhaps being TRBD1 or TRBD2 (5 bases each). The CDR3 has 13 amino acids. V was trimmed by 2 bases and J by 6 bases, leaving 7 bases between them. Germline assignment: CDR1 SGHTA and CDR2 FQGTGA. The CDR3 here is CASSLGTPGELFF. DNA for the CDR3: TGTGCCAGCAGCTTAGGGACCCCCGGGGAGCTGTTTTTT.

This clone was seen a handful of times. Other DNA variants within this sample encode the same CDR3. The V gene is TRBV18, the J gene TRBJ2-5; no reliable D call. This CDR3 has 11 amino acids. V was shortened by 3 bases and J by 5 bases, with 4 bases between the two germline ends. Germline lookup yields CDR1 KGHSH and CDR2 LQKENI. The DNA of the CDR3 is TGTGCCAGCTCACCGGGGGAGACCCAGTACTTC. Protein: CASSPGETQYF. Full variable domain (remainder filled in from reference TRBV18 and TRBJ2-5): NAGVMQNPRHLVRRRGQEARLRCSPMKGHSHVYWYRQLPEEGLKFMVYLQKENIIDESGMPKERFSAEFPKEGPSILRIQQVVRGDSAAYFCASSPGETQYFGPGTRLLVL.

The CDR3 DNA is TGCGCCAGCAGCTTGACTAGCGGGGAGATCTGGGAGCAGTTCTTC. Translation: CASSLTSGEIWEQFF. The rearrangement links TRBV5-1 to TRBJ2-1; 10 bases are a match to TRBD2. Germline V lookup: CDR1 SGHRS, CDR2 YFSETQ. With 1 base clipped from V and 10 bases from J, the junction kept 8 bases outside the gene matches. The CDR3 spans 15 residues.

The chain combines TRBV6-1 with TRBJ2-5; weak D call: TRBD1 (6 bases). The CDR3 contains 13 residues. Looked up from germline, CDR1 is MNHNS and CDR2 is SASEGT. Trimming took off 7 bases at V and 1 base at J, with 10 bases between the two ends. DNA of the CDR3: TGTGCCAGCAACCAACAGGGCCAAGAGACCCAGTACTTC. Its translation: CASNQQGQETQYF.

The J gene is TRBJ2-4, the V gene TRBV2; the D gene is possibly TRBD1 (6 bases). CDR1 and CDR2 from the germline V gene are SNHLY and FYNNEI. This CDR3 is built from 13 residues. The V end lost 6 bases, the J end lost 8 bases, and 14 bases lay between the germline ends. The CDR3 loop is CASSQGRGDIQYF. Written as DNA, the CDR3 is TGTGCCAGCAGCCAGGGGAGAGGGGACATTCAGTACTTC. Complete variable domain (other parts from reference TRBV2 and TRBJ2-4): EPEVTQTPSHQVTQMGQEVILRCVPISNHLYFYWYRQILGQKVEFLVSFYNNEISEKSEIFDDQFSVERPDGSNFTLKIRSTKLEDSAMYFCASSQGRGDIQYFGAGTRLSVL.

The chain couples TRBV6-6 to TRBJ2-5; possibly TRBD1 for D (6 bases). Germline loops: CDR1 MNHNY, CDR2 SVGAGI (reference sequence). The CDR3 contains 15 residues. Between the trimmed V and J ends, which lost 4 bases and 5 bases, there was a span of 17 bases. The CDR3 loop reads CASSSTQGLGETQYF. CDR3 nucleotide sequence: TGTGCCAGCAGTTCGACCCAGGGGCTGGGGGAGACCCAGTACTTC.

The CDR3: CASSLGQVSYNEQFF. The CDR3 DNA reads as TGTGCCAGCAGCTTAGGGCAGGTGTCCTACAATGAGCAGTTCTTC. This chain joins TRBV11-3 and TRBJ2-1, with D hard to call. Germline lookup yields CDR1 SGHNT and CDR2 YENEEA. V was cut by 1 base and J by 1 base, with 8 bases left in between. This CDR3 spans 15 amino acids.

In this sample, this clone turned up once. For the CDR3, the DNA is TGCAGCGTTGGATCCCGGGGGGGCATAGACTATGGCTACACCTTC. Translation: CSVGSRGGIDYGYTF. The V and J genes are TRBV29-1 and TRBJ1-2; a possible D gene is TRBD1 (6 bases). The V end lost 4 bases, the J end lost 3 bases, and 18 bases lay between the germline ends. The CDR3 extends over 15 amino acids. CDR1 and CDR2 from the germline V gene are SQVTM and ANQGSEA.

V and J are TRBV7-9 and TRBJ2-2; D possibly uses TRBD1 or TRBD2 (5 bases each). Germline values: CDR1 SEHNR, CDR2 FQNEAQ (reference sequence). The length of the CDR3 is 14 residues. V was shortened by 5 bases and J by 6 bases, with 13 bases between the two germline ends. This CDR3 is CASSMGVLAGELFF. The CDR3 bases are TGTGCCAGCAGCATGGGGGTCCTTGCCGGGGAGCTGTTTTTT.

This clone was picked up a small number of times. The genes are TRBV5-1 and TRBJ2-5; D is unresolved. Between the trimmed V and J ends, which lost 5 bases and 5 bases, there was a span of 10 bases. The germline gives CDR1 SGHRS, CDR2 YFSETQ. The CDR3 extends over 12 amino acids. Written as DNA, the CDR3 is TGCGCCAGCAGAGGGTCCAGCGAGACCCAGTACTTC. Translating it yields CASRGSSETQYF.

This sequence joins TRBV5-1 and TRBJ2-7; no definite D call. This CDR3 region has 13 residues. Germline values: CDR1 SGHRS, CDR2 YFSETQ. The V end was cut by 0 bases, the J end by 2 bases, with 6 bases between. CDR3 nucleotides: TGCGCCAGCAGCTTGGGGGAACCCTACGAGCAGTACTTC. Its translation: CASSLGEPYEQYF.

This sequence joins TRBV5-1 and TRBJ1-5; D is uncertain. The CDR3 totals 16 residues. Germline V gives CDR1 SGHRS, CDR2 YFSETQ. The ends were cut back, 5 bases at V and 0 bases at J, with 15 bases in the middle. The CDR3, as DNA: TGCGCCAGCAGGCCCCGCCCCGGGAATAGCAATCAGCCCCAGCATTTT. Translation gives CASRPRPGNSNQPQHF.

This chain joins TRBV5-1 and TRBJ2-3; D gene ambiguous. This CDR3 comprises 14 residues. Trimming shortened V by 0 bases and J by 5 bases, and 10 bases separated the two germline ends. Germline V gene lookup returns CDR1 SGHRS and CDR2 YFSETQ. In DNA, the CDR3 is TGCGCCAGCAGCTTGGTCGCATTAGGAGATACGCAGTATTTT. This gives the protein CASSLVALGDTQYF.

CDR3 sequence: CASSWAGTSGSYEQYF. In DNA, the CDR3 is TGTGCCAGCAGCTGGGCCGGGACTAGCGGTTCCTACGAGCAGTACTTC. The chain combines TRBV7-9 with TRBJ2-7, with 11 bases fitting TRBD2. Germline values: CDR1 SEHNR, CDR2 FQNEAQ (reference sequence). CDR3 length: 16 residues. J gave up 1 base and V 4 bases, and 6 bases lay outside the gene matches.

The rearrangement uses TRBV5-4 and TRBJ2-1; 13 bases agree with TRBD2. The germline V gene has CDR1 SGHNT and CDR2 YYREEE (reference sequence). CDR3 length: 14 residues. Unmatched junction bases numbered 2, after V lost 3 bases and J lost 8 bases. The CDR3 is CASSWTSGSYEQFF. CDR3 in DNA: TGTGCCAGCAGCTGGACTAGCGGGAGCTATGAGCAGTTCTTC.

The table lists this clone with a few counts. The gene calls are TRBV2 and TRBJ1-3; D gene unclear. The ends were cut back, 5 bases at V and 0 bases at J, with 8 bases in the middle. In germline, CDR1 is SNHLY, CDR2 FYNNEI. This CDR3 is 14 amino acids long. CDR3 amino acids: CASSPASSGNTIYF. DNA for the CDR3: TGTGCCAGCAGTCCAGCGTCCTCTGGAAACACCATATATTTT. Complete variable domain (other parts from reference TRBV2 and TRBJ1-3): EPEVTQTPSHQVTQMGQEVILRCVPISNHLYFYWYRQILGQKVEFLVSFYNNEISEKSEIFDDQFSVERPDGSNFTLKIRSTKLEDSAMYFCASSPASSGNTIYFGEGSWLTVV.

This clone was seen more than once but under ten times. Different DNA sequences within this sample yield the same CDR3. The chain joins TRBV4-1 to TRBJ2-6, with 7 bases matching TRBD2. Germline lookup yields CDR1 MGHRA and CDR2 YSYEKL. After removal of 0 bases from V and 1 base from J, the junction contained 3 bases not matched to a gene. This CDR3 region has 17 residues. DNA of the CDR3: TGCGCCAGCAGCCAAGATCCGGGGGGTTCTGGGGCCAACGTCCTGACTTTC. The encoded protein is CASSQDPGGSGANVLTF.

This clone was recorded only once. The chain combines TRBV7-9 with TRBJ2-3, with unresolved D. This CDR3 has 15 amino acids. V lost 3 bases, J lost 1 base, and 11 bases lay in between. Looked up from germline, CDR1 is SEHNR and CDR2 is FQNEAQ (reference sequence). Here the CDR3 DNA reads TGTGCCAGCAGCTTTGGATCGGACCGCACAGATACGCAGTATTTT. Protein: CASSFGSDRTDTQYF.

V usage is TRBV5-4 and J usage is TRBJ1-2, with a tentative D call TRBD1 (5 bases). V gave up 1 base and J gave up 8 bases, with 15 bases separating them. CDR1 SGHNT and CDR2 YYREEE come from the germline V gene (reference sequence). The CDR3 is 14 residues long. The CDR3 DNA reads as TGTGCCAGCAGCTTGAGGGCAGGGAATTACGGCTACACCTTC. Translation gives CASSLRAGNYGYTF.

V usage is TRBV19 and J usage is TRBJ2-7; TRBD2 matches 14 bases. CDR1 is LNHDA and CDR2 is SQIVND in the germline V gene (reference sequence). The CDR3 is 18 amino acids. J was trimmed by 2 bases and V by 5 bases; bases with no gene match: 11. CDR3 in amino acids: CASSPRTSGRPQPYEQYF. CDR3 in DNA: TGTGCCAGTAGTCCCCGGACTAGCGGGAGGCCCCAGCCCTACGAGCAGTACTTC.

The chain carries TRBV7-3 and TRBJ2-1; D is unclear. Deletions cut 0 bases from V and 6 bases from J, with 6 bases between. This CDR3 comprises 13 residues. Germline V gene data show CDR1 as SGHTA and CDR2 as FQGTGA. The CDR3 nucleotides read TGTGCCAGCAGCTTAACGCCCAGCAATGAGCAGTTCTTC. Translation gives CASSLTPSNEQFF.